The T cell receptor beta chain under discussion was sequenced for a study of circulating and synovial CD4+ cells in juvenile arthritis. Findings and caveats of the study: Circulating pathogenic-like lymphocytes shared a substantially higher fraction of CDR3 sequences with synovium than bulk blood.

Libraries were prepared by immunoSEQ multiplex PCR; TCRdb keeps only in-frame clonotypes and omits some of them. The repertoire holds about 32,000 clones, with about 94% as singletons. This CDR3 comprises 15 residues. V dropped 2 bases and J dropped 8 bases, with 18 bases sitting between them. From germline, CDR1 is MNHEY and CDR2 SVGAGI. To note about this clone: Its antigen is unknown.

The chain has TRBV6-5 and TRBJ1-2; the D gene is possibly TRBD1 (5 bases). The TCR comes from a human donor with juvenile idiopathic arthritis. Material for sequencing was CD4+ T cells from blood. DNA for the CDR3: TGTGCCAGCAGTTACGCGGTGGGGGGGGTTGGCGGCTACACCTTC. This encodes CASSYAVGGVGGYTF.